This T cell receptor beta chain was sequenced for a study of T cell responses to AZD1222 COVID-19 vaccine. Assay used: immunoSEQ multiplex PCR; TCRdb lists only in-frame clones, some missing. The top ten clones hold about 12% of a sample with tens of thousands of clones, 80% to 90% of them seen once. With regard to this clone: Antigen: not known.

General study points: Two AZD1222 administrations were followed by greater Spike-specific TCR breadth and depth.

CDR1 and CDR2 from the germline V gene are SGHNT and YENEEA. CDR3 length: 14 residues. V was trimmed by 7 bases and J by 0 bases, leaving 12 bases between them. The chain carries TRBV11-3 and TRBJ1-1; the D gene is possibly TRBD1 (5 bases). The sequences come from peripheral blood, collected 28 days after the second AZD1222 dose. This sequence originates from an adult who received the AZD1222 COVID-19 vaccine. CDR3 sequence (DNA): TGTGCCAGCAACTACGGGGGACTGAACACTGAAGCTTTCTTT. It encodes CASNYGGLNTEAFF.